Listed here are 24 T cell receptor beta chains from one sample, sequenced in a study of blood T cell repertoires in COVID-19. Some clones are missing from TCRdb's copy, which holds only in-frame ones; the method was immunoSEQ multiplex PCR. The table lists about 260,000 clones, 87% of them singletons, with roughly 1.6% in the top ten. Sequencing was performed on peripheral blood. These receptors were collected from a woman aged 40 to 49 who had recovered from COVID-19.

This rearrangement joins TRBV5-1 to TRBJ2-1; TRBD2 matches at 10 bases. The length of the CDR3 is 16 residues. V was pared by 4 bases and J by 2 bases, with 6 bases of the junction left unmatched. Germline assignment: CDR1 SGHRS and CDR2 YFSETQ. The CDR3 nucleotides are TGCGCCAGCAGCATTAGGACTAGCGGTACCTACAATGAGCAGTTCTTC. Its translation is CASSIRTSGTYNEQFF.

The gene calls are TRBV3-1 (or the pseudogene TRBV3-2) and TRBJ2-7; 14 bases agree with TRBD2. J gave up 5 bases and V 7 bases, and 7 bases lay outside the gene matches. The CDR3 is made up of 15 amino acids. Per germline, CDR1 LGHDT and CDR2 YNNKEL (reference sequence). CDR3 coding DNA: TGTGCCAGCAACCGACTAGCGGGGGGGCCCCACGAGCAGTACTTC. Its translation is CASNRLAGGPHEQYF.

The chain carries TRBV6-5 and TRBJ2-7; TRBD1 might be the D (5 bases). Trimming pared 2 bases from V and 2 bases from J, leaving 10 bases between. This CDR3 contains 14 residues. Per the germline V gene, CDR1 is MNHEY and CDR2 is SVGAGI. DNA for the CDR3: TGTGCCAGCAGTTACGCAGGGTACCCCTACGAGCAGTACTTC. Translation gives CASSYAGYPYEQYF.

V usage is TRBV7-2 and J usage is TRBJ1-3; 7 bases match TRBD1. J gave up 0 bases and V 8 bases, and 4 bases lay outside the gene matches. CDR3 length: 14 amino acids. Looked up from germline, CDR1 is SGHTA and CDR2 is FQGNSA. In DNA, the CDR3 is TGTGCCAGCGGACAGGATCCCTCTGGAAACACCATATATTTT. Its protein is CASGQDPSGNTIYF.

This sequence joins TRBV5-4 and TRBJ2-1; 9 nucleotides match TRBD1. The J segment lost 9 bases and the V segment lost 4 bases, leaving 11 bases of the junction unmatched. The CDR3 has 15 amino acids. Germline values: CDR1 SGHNT, CDR2 YYREEE (reference sequence). The CDR3 DNA is TGTGCCAGCAGCCCCCGGGACAGGGTTATCGGTGAGCAGTTCTTC. Protein: CASSPRDRVIGEQFF.

The rearrangement joins TRBV3-1 (or the pseudogene TRBV3-2) to TRBJ1-2; maybe TRBD1 (5 bases). The CDR3 contains 17 residues. Trimming removed 3 bases from V and 3 bases from J, with 20 bases in between. Looked up from germline, CDR1 is LGHDT and CDR2 is YNNKEL (reference sequence). This CDR3 is CASSQVPPWEGYYGYTF. The CDR3 region has the DNA TGTGCCAGCAGCCAGGTCCCCCCGTGGGAGGGGTACTATGGCTACACCTTC.

V and J are TRBV11-2 and TRBJ2-5; weak D call: TRBD1 (5 bases). Germline loops: CDR1 SGHAT, CDR2 FQNNGV. The CDR3 loop spans 16 amino acids. The germline V and J ends were trimmed by 3 bases and 4 bases, with 18 bases remaining between them. The CDR3 sequence: CASSLDPRGFLETQYF. As DNA, the CDR3 is TGTGCCAGCAGCTTGGACCCAAGGGGATTCTTAGAGACCCAGTACTTC.

The chain links TRBV9 to TRBJ1-2, with D maybe TRBD1 (5 bases). CDR1 is SGDLS and CDR2 is YYNGEE in the germline V gene. Trimming removed 4 bases at V and 1 base at J, with 14 bases between. The CDR3 is 15 amino acids. The CDR3 nucleotides are TGTGCCAGCAGCCTAAGGTGGGGCAGTAACTATGGCTACACCTTC. The encoded protein is CASSLRWGSNYGYTF.

This sequence joins TRBV2 and TRBJ1-1, with TRBD1 matching over 10 bases. Germline CDR1 SNHLY, CDR2 FYNNEI. There are 13 residues in the CDR3. After removal of 6 bases from V and 10 bases from J, the junction contained 8 bases not matched to a gene. DNA of the CDR3: TGTGCCAGCAGCAAACCGGGACAGGGGAGAGCTTTCTTT. This encodes CASSKPGQGRAFF. Looking up the rest from reference TRBV2 and TRBJ1-1 gives the full variable domain: EPEVTQTPSHQVTQMGQEVILRCVPISNHLYFYWYRQILGQKVEFLVSFYNNEISEKSEIFDDQFSVERPDGSNFTLKIRSTKLEDSAMYFCASSKPGQGRAFFGQGTRLTVV.

CDR3 protein: CASSQDGWGLVNTEAFF. In nucleotides, the CDR3 is TGTGCCAGCAGCCAAGACGGGTGGGGACTGGTGAACACTGAAGCTTTCTTT. The J gene is TRBJ1-1, the V gene TRBV3-1 (or the pseudogene TRBV3-2); TRBD1 might be the D (5 bases). V was cut by 0 bases and J by 0 bases, with 14 bases left in between. This CDR3 spans 17 amino acids. Per the germline V gene, CDR1 is LGHDT and CDR2 is YNNKEL (reference sequence).

The V and J genes are TRBV7-2 and TRBJ2-7; TRBD2 agrees at 8 bases. In germline, CDR1 is SGHTA, CDR2 FQGNSA. With 5 bases clipped from V and 2 bases from J, the junction kept 17 bases outside the gene matches. CDR3 length: 18 residues. DNA for the CDR3: TGTGCCAGCAGCACCGGGGGTGGACTACGGCGGGGGGCCTACGAGCAGTACTTC. This translates into CASSTGGGLRRGAYEQYF.

In nucleotides, the CDR3 is TGTGCCCAAAACCAGGGATCCCAAGAGACCCAGTACTTC. This encodes CAQNQGSQETQYF. The V call is TRBV30, the J call TRBJ2-5; tentative D call: TRBD1 (5 bases). V dropped 8 bases and J dropped 1 base, with 14 bases sitting between them. Per germline, CDR1 GTSNPN and CDR2 SVGIG (reference sequence). The CDR3 length is 13 residues.

The chain employs TRBV4-1 and TRBJ2-3, with a possible D match to TRBD1 (5 bases). Germline CDR1 is MGHRA and CDR2 is YSYEKL. V was pared by 2 bases and J by 1 base, with 10 bases between. CDR3 length: 15 residues. The CDR3 loop is CASSQMQGGTDTQYF. CDR3 bases: TGCGCCAGCAGCCAAATGCAGGGTGGCACAGATACGCAGTATTTT.

This sequence joins TRBV24-1 and TRBJ2-5; maybe TRBD1 (6 bases). V was cut by 4 bases and J by 4 bases, with 9 bases left in between. Germline V gene sequence: CDR1 KGHDR, CDR2 SFDVKD. The CDR3 contains 13 residues. The CDR3 DNA reads TGTGCCACCAGTGACTCGGACAGAGAGACCCAGTACTTC. It specifies CATSDSDRETQYF.

The chain employs TRBV5-1 and TRBJ2-5, with 8 nucleotides matching TRBD1. CDR1 and CDR2 (germline): SGHRS, YFSETQ. CDR3 size: 14 residues. The trim removed 2 bases at V and 2 bases at J, leaving 2 bases unmatched. The CDR3 spells CASSLQGGQETQYF. CDR3 nucleotides: TGCGCCAGCAGCTTACAGGGGGGACAAGAGACCCAGTACTTC.

J is TRBJ1-5 and V is TRBV10-1; TRBD1 might be the D (5 bases). CDR1 and CDR2 from the germline V gene are WNHNN and SYGVQD (reference sequence). V was trimmed by 2 bases and J by 2 bases, leaving 16 bases between them. This CDR3 has 17 residues. The CDR3 DNA is TGCGCCAGCAGTGAGAGAAGGGGCAGAAAATGCAATCAGCCCCAGCATTTT. It specifies CASSERRGRKCNQPQHF.

The V gene is TRBV7-9, the J gene TRBJ1-3, with TRBD1 identical over 9 bases. Looked up from germline, CDR1 is SEHNR and CDR2 is FQNEAQ (reference sequence). The CDR3 extends over 17 amino acids. Losses at the gene ends were 5 bases for V and 4 bases for J; bases not matched to a gene: 12. CDR3 in DNA: TGTGCCAGCAGCGATAACAGGGGGCTTCTTACGGGAAACACCATATATTTT. It translates to CASSDNRGLLTGNTIYF.

V usage is TRBV19 and J usage is TRBJ1-3; 8 bases are a match to TRBD1. Germline loops: CDR1 LNHDA, CDR2 SQIVND (reference sequence). The CDR3 runs 15 residues. With V trimmed by 9 bases and J by 4 bases, 11 bases remained unmatched. In nucleotides, the CDR3 is TGTGCCAGCGTCATCGACAGGGGAAGGGGAAACACCATATATTTT. Protein: CASVIDRGRGNTIYF.

This clone was observed a few times. The J gene is TRBJ1-6, the V gene TRBV15; 8 nucleotides agree with TRBD1. V was clipped by 0 bases and J by 10 bases; unmatched bases: 5. The CDR3 sequence is 15 residues long. The V gene's germline CDR1 is LNHNV and CDR2 YYDKDF (reference sequence). CDR3 DNA: TGTGCCACCAGCAGAGATTGGGACAGGAGATCACCCCTCCACTTT. Its translation is CATSRDWDRRSPLHF.

The V call is TRBV5-1, the J call TRBJ2-1; TRBD2 matches 8 bases. Germline values: CDR1 SGHRS, CDR2 YFSETQ. V was clipped by 0 bases and J by 9 bases; unmatched bases: 11. The CDR3 loop spans 16 amino acids. The CDR3 spells CASSLGGSGVSSEQFF. DNA for the CDR3: TGCGCCAGCAGCTTGGGCGGTAGCGGGGTCTCAAGTGAGCAGTTCTTC.

The chain is built from TRBV2 and TRBJ1-5; 7 nucleotides agree with TRBD1. The CDR3 contains 14 residues. Looked up from germline, CDR1 is SNHLY and CDR2 is FYNNEI. V shed 7 bases, J shed 4 bases, and the junction held 7 bases outside the gene matches. CDR3 sequence reads: CASKTGRGNQPQHF. CDR3 sequence (DNA): TGTGCCAGCAAGACAGGGCGAGGGAATCAGCCCCAGCATTTT.

The CDR3 region has the DNA TGTGCCAGCAAACAGGACAGCCACTACGAGCAGTACTTC. Its protein is CASKQDSHYEQYF. The chain uses TRBV2 and TRBJ2-7, with D tentatively TRBD1 (6 bases). Trimming took 7 bases from V and 3 from J, leaving 13 bases between them. The CDR3 is made up of 13 amino acids. Germline loops: CDR1 SNHLY, CDR2 FYNNEI.

This rearrangement joins TRBV18 to TRBJ2-2; 9 nucleotides line up with TRBD2. Germline-derived CDR1 and CDR2 are KGHSH and LQKENI. The CDR3 is 16 residues long. V lost 6 bases and J lost 2; bases outside the gene matches: 7. CDR3 region: CASSPIAGANTGELFF. The DNA of the CDR3 is TGTGCCAGCTCGCCTATAGCGGGGGCAAACACCGGGGAGCTGTTTTTT. Supplemented by reference TRBV18 and TRBJ2-2, the full variable domain reads NAGVMQNPRHLVRRRGQEARLRCSPMKGHSHVYWYRQLPEEGLKFMVYLQKENIIDESGMPKERFSAEFPKEGPSILRIQQVVRGDSAAYFCASSPIAGANTGELFFGEGSRLTVL.

Concerning this clone itself: An end of the junction does not agree with germline; a read error may underlie this. This sequence joins TRBV6-2 or TRBV6-3 and TRBJ2-1; 10 nucleotides align to TRBD2. CDR1 and CDR2 from the germline V gene are MNHEY and SVGEGT. The CDR3 has 19 amino acids. The CDR3: CASSYSGLAGASSYNEQFF. CDR3 nucleotide sequence: TGTGCCAGCAGCTACTCCGGTCTAGCGGGGGCGAGCTCCTACAATGAGCAGTTCTTC.